One and the same sample provided the 14 T cell receptor beta chains below, sequenced in a study of T cell responses to AZD1222 COVID-19 vaccine. Sequencing was performed with immunoSEQ multiplex PCR; in TCRdb, only in-frame clones are kept and a portion is missing. The table has about 150,000 clones, roughly nine tenths seen once; the top ten hold approximately 1.5%. This material consisted of peripheral blood, taken 28 days after the second AZD1222 dose. Receptors were obtained from an adult who received the AZD1222 COVID-19 vaccine.

The chain uses TRBV19 and TRBJ2-2; D is possibly TRBD1 (6 bases). The V gene's germline CDR1 is LNHDA and CDR2 SQIVND (reference sequence). Trimming cost V 6 bases and J 2 bases, with 10 bases left between them. This CDR3 region has 14 residues. CDR3 sequence (DNA): TGTGCCAGTAGCTACAGGGTCAACACCGGGGAGCTGTTTTTT. Protein product: CASSYRVNTGELFF.

The V and J genes are TRBV12-3 or TRBV12-4 and TRBJ1-1; 7 bases are a match to TRBD1. V shed 5 bases and J 1 base; nucleotides not matched to a gene: 1. The CDR3 is made up of 13 amino acids. The CDR3 here is CASSRDRNTEAFF. The CDR3 DNA reads as TGTGCCAGCAGTCGGGACAGGAACACTGAAGCTTTCTTT.

The chain joins TRBV28 to TRBJ1-2; TRBD1 is a possible D gene (6 bases). V was shortened by 3 bases and J by 2 bases, with 13 bases between the two germline ends. The CDR3 length is 15 residues. Germline loops: CDR1 MDHEN, CDR2 SYDVKM. CDR3 in amino acids: CASSFSGGRNYGYTF. DNA of the CDR3: TGTGCCAGCAGTTTTTCGGGGGGCCGAAACTATGGCTACACCTTC.

The chain couples TRBV5-6 to TRBJ1-4; 9 bases align to TRBD1. Per germline, CDR1 SGHDT and CDR2 YYEEEE. V was clipped by 4 bases and J by 6 bases; unmatched bases: 4. The CDR3 totals 14 residues. CDR3 protein: CASSLRDRDEKLFF. DNA for the CDR3: TGTGCCAGCAGCCTGAGGGACAGGGATGAAAAACTGTTTTTT.

This chain links TRBV28 with TRBJ1-5; no clear D gene. The CDR3 loop spans 12 amino acids. Trimming cost V 5 bases and J 7 bases, with 9 bases left between them. The germline V gene encodes CDR1 MDHEN and CDR2 SYDVKM. DNA of the CDR3: TGTGCCAGCAGTCTCCCTAGGCAGCCCCAGCATTTT. Translated, it gives CASSLPRQPQHF.

The chain employs TRBV7-2 and TRBJ1-5; D unresolved. V gave up 1 base and J gave up 3 bases, with 10 bases separating them. There are 15 residues in the CDR3. Germline CDR1 is SGHTA and CDR2 is FQGNSA. The CDR3 sequence is CASSLGGQSNQPQHF. In DNA form, the CDR3 reads TGTGCCAGCAGCTTAGGAGGCCAGTCCAATCAGCCCCAGCATTTT.

A single count supports this clone. This rearrangement joins TRBV28 to TRBJ2-7, with 9 positions matching TRBD1. CDR1 and CDR2 (germline): MDHEN, SYDVKM. The CDR3 extends over 17 amino acids. Unmatched junction bases numbered 9, after V lost 2 bases and J lost 1 base. The CDR3 reads CASSLGQGSPLSYEQYF. The DNA of the CDR3 is TGTGCCAGCAGTTTAGGACAGGGGAGTCCCCTTTCCTACGAGCAGTACTTC.

The V call is TRBV15, the J call TRBJ1-1; unclear D gene. The germline V gene encodes CDR1 LNHNV and CDR2 YYDKDF (reference sequence). This CDR3 spans 13 amino acids. V shed 4 bases and J shed 0 bases, with 6 bases lying between them. CDR3 DNA: TGTGCCACCAGCAATCGCCTGAACACTGAAGCTTTCTTT. It yields the protein CATSNRLNTEAFF.

The chain recombines TRBV2 with TRBJ1-2, with D uncertain. V dropped 6 bases and J dropped 3 bases, with 8 bases sitting between them. CDR3 length equals 12 residues. Germline V gene data show CDR1 as SNHLY and CDR2 as FYNNEI. The CDR3 nucleotides are TGTGCCAGCAGGCAGGACTACTATGGCTACACCTTC. It translates to CASRQDYYGYTF. Variable domain in full (rest from reference TRBV2 and TRBJ1-2): EPEVTQTPSHQVTQMGQEVILRCVPISNHLYFYWYRQILGQKVEFLVSFYNNEISEKSEIFDDQFSVERPDGSNFTLKIRSTKLEDSAMYFCASRQDYYGYTFGSGTRLTVV.

This clone was counted a single time. J is TRBJ2-6 and V is TRBV7-2; D tentatively fits TRBD1 or TRBD2 (5 bases each). The CDR3 covers 16 residues. Germline V CDR1 and CDR2: SGHTA, FQGNSA. V was clipped by 6 bases and J by 0 bases, with 12 bases between them. As DNA, the CDR3 is TGTGCCAGCAGTGAGGGGTCGAGCTCTGGGGCCAACGTCCTGACTTTC. Translated: CASSEGSSSGANVLTF.

This clone was counted a few times. The chain couples TRBV28 to TRBJ1-1; tentative D call: TRBD1 (5 bases). The CDR3 extends over 14 amino acids. Germline assignment: CDR1 MDHEN and CDR2 SYDVKM. Trimming took off 7 bases at V and 6 bases at J, with 18 bases between the two ends. The CDR3 nucleotides are TGTGCCAGCATCCCTCAGGGATTTTATTCTGAAGCTTTCTTT. Translation: CASIPQGFYSEAFF.

The rearrangement links TRBV5-5 to TRBJ2-5; the D is unclear. CDR3 length equals 14 residues. Deletions cut 6 bases from V and 1 base from J, with 13 bases between. The germline CDR1 and CDR2 sequences are SGHKS and YYEKEE (reference sequence). Here the CDR3 DNA reads TGTGCCAGCACCACCCCACGGTTCCAAGAGACCCAGTACTTC. Protein: CASTTPRFQETQYF.

The chain is built from TRBV25-1 and TRBJ1-1; no clear D. The CDR3 covers 14 residues. Trimming cost V 0 bases and J 2 bases, with 7 bases left between them. Germline V gene lookup returns CDR1 MGHDK and CDR2 SYGVNS. DNA for the CDR3: TGTGCCAGCAGTGAATATGGCAGTAACACTGAAGCTTTCTTT. Its protein product is CASSEYGSNTEAFF.

The V and J genes are TRBV12-3 or TRBV12-4 and TRBJ1-1; tentatively, D is TRBD1 (5 bases). The CDR3 totals 13 residues. Trimming shortened V by 9 bases and J by 1 base, and 12 bases separated the two germline ends. The CDR3 spells CASAGPRNTEAFF. CDR3 DNA sequence: TGTGCCAGTGCGGGGCCTCGGAACACTGAAGCTTTCTTT.